Below, 21 T cell receptor beta chains from the same sample are listed, as sequenced in a study of T-cell reconstitution after alpha-beta-depleted transplantation in children. This sample's TCRbeta library carried unique molecular identifier barcodes. TCRdb recomputed calls from the PCR reads with MiXCR, one row per CDR3 protein. The data hold tens of thousands of distinct CDR3 sequences, with approximately 9.2% observed a single time. Specimen: PBMCs, mostly from graft donor cells, collected 60 days after TCRalphabeta/CD19-depleted stem cell transplant. All receptors derive from a male patient aged 2-9 years who had a stem cell transplant for chronic granulomatous disease, so the T cells may come from the graft donor.

This clonotype showed up many times. V gene TRBV2 combines with J gene TRBJ2-5; D might be TRBD2 (6 bases). Trimming stripped 6 bases from V and 5 bases from J, with 19 bases between. Germline-derived CDR1 and CDR2 are SNHLY and FYNNEI. The CDR3 spans 15 residues. The CDR3 here is CASRHGTGGSETQYF. Written as DNA, the CDR3 is TGTGCCAGCAGGCATGGGACTGGAGGGTCGGAGACCCAGTACTTC.

The V gene is TRBV20-1, the J gene TRBJ2-1; no definite D call. Germline V gives CDR1 DFQATT, CDR2 SNEGSKA (reference sequence). Trimming took 3 bases from V and 2 from J, leaving 11 bases between them. This CDR3 spans 14 amino acids. The CDR3 sequence is CSAREARTYNEQFF. CDR3 sequence (DNA): TGCAGTGCTAGGGAAGCGCGAACCTACAATGAGCAGTTCTTC.

The chain is built from TRBV19 and TRBJ1-1, with 7 bases aligning to TRBD1. CDR1 is LNHDA, CDR2 SQIVND, per germline (reference sequence). This CDR3 region has 12 residues. V gave up 8 bases and J gave up 1 base; unmatched junction bases: 1. The CDR3 nucleotides read TGTGCCAGTCGGGACAGGAACACTGAAGCTTTCTTT. This codes for CASRDRNTEAFF.

The chain couples TRBV2 to TRBJ2-2; 7 bases match TRBD2. V was pared by 6 bases and J by 5 bases, with 9 bases of the junction left unmatched. The CDR3 is 15 residues long. The germline V gene has CDR1 SNHLY and CDR2 FYNNEI. The CDR3 here is CASRRRGSGTGELFF. As DNA, the CDR3 is TGTGCCAGCAGACGCCGCGGGAGTGGAACCGGGGAGCTGTTTTTT.

This clonotype was recorded many times. This chain links TRBV12-3 or TRBV12-4 with TRBJ1-6, with D unclear. The V and J ends lost 3 bases and 16 bases respectively, with 7 bases between them. CDR3 size: 10 residues. CDR3 protein: CASSFMVLHF. The DNA of the CDR3 is TGTGCCAGCAGTTTCATGGTTCTCCACTTT.

Many counts were recorded for this clonotype. The rearrangement joins TRBV7-9 to TRBJ2-1, with 11 bases that match TRBD2. The CDR3 runs to 16 residues. V lost 4 bases and J lost 4; bases outside the gene matches: 6. CDR1 and CDR2 from the germline V gene are SEHNR and FQNEAQ (reference sequence). The CDR3 loop reads CASSSRLAGPYNEQFF. In nucleotides, the CDR3 is TGTGCCAGCAGCTCCCGACTAGCGGGGCCTTACAATGAGCAGTTCTTC.

The genes are TRBV6-2 or TRBV6-3 and TRBJ2-3, with 7 bases that match TRBD1. Germline V gene sequence: CDR1 MNHEY, CDR2 SVGEGT. The CDR3 length is 15 residues. V lost 6 bases, J lost 3 bases, and 9 bases stayed unmatched. CDR3 nucleotides: TGTGCCAGCAGGAATAGGTTCAGGGGGACAGATACGCAGTATTTT. Translating it yields CASRNRFRGTDTQYF.

The chain is built from TRBV18 and TRBJ1-5, with D uncertain. Germline V gives CDR1 KGHSH, CDR2 LQKENI. Between the trimmed V and J ends, which lost 0 bases and 4 bases, there was a span of 13 bases. The CDR3 spans 16 residues. This CDR3 reads CASSPPGGSSNQPQHF. The CDR3 nucleotides read TGTGCCAGCTCACCACCCGGCGGATCCTCGAATCAGCCCCAGCATTTT.

The chain employs TRBV12-3 or TRBV12-4 and TRBJ2-7; the match to TRBD2 covers 9 bases. This CDR3 region has 18 residues. In nucleotides, the CDR3 is TGTACCTTCAGTTTCAGCGGGAGGCCCTTAAGGAGCTCCTACGAGCAGTACTTC. This translates into CTFSFSGRPLRSSYEQYF.

This clonotype was observed many times. The chain joins TRBV9 to TRBJ2-7, with TRBD2 matching 13 bases. The germline V gene has CDR1 SGDLS and CDR2 YYNGEE. The CDR3 contains 17 residues. Trimming took 0 bases from V and 7 from J; bases not matched to a gene: 10. The CDR3 DNA reads TGTGCCAGCAGCGTAGCGCCATCAGGACTAGCGGGAGCTGAGCAGTACTTC. This translates into CASSVAPSGLAGAEQYF.

This clonotype has more than one count but fewer than ten. The rearrangement uses TRBV4-3 and TRBJ2-6; tentatively, D is TRBD2 (5 bases). Germline CDR1 LGHNA, CDR2 YSLEER. There are 16 residues in the CDR3. V was shortened by 0 bases and J by 4 bases, with 10 bases between the two germline ends. CDR3 sequence (DNA): TGCGCCAGCAGCCAAGATGCGGGCTCAGGGGCCAACGTCCTGACTTTC. This translates into CASSQDAGSGANVLTF.

This clonotype was counted only a few times. The chain joins TRBV27 to TRBJ2-7; no clear D gene. The V gene's germline CDR1 is MNHEY and CDR2 SMNVEV (reference sequence). V lost 5 bases and J lost 0, with 8 bases in between. CDR3 length: 13 residues. CDR3: CASSPTSSYEQYF. CDR3 sequence (DNA): TGTGCCAGCAGTCCCACAAGCTCCTACGAGCAGTACTTC.

This clonotype was observed at least ten times. The chain carries TRBV4-2 and TRBJ2-1, with TRBD2 matching 10 bases. V trimming: 4 bases; J trimming: 7 bases; junction bases outside the gene matches: 10. CDR1 is LGHNA and CDR2 is YNFKEQ in the germline V gene. This CDR3 is built from 16 residues. The DNA for the CDR3 is TGTGCCAGCAGCCCTAGCGGGAGTTTGGCTTTGAATGAGCAGTTCTTC. Its translation: CASSPSGSLALNEQFF.

This clonotype was seen many times. The chain carries TRBV12-3 or TRBV12-4 and TRBJ2-1; D unclear. With 2 bases removed from V and 1 base from J, the gap between germline ends came to 6 bases. This CDR3 has 14 amino acids. CDR3 residues: CASSLLASYNEQFF. In DNA, the CDR3 is TGTGCCAGCAGTTTACTCGCATCCTACAATGAGCAGTTCTTC.

In its sample, this clonotype was seen many times. The V and J genes are TRBV6-5 and TRBJ2-2, with D uncertain. Germline V gene lookup returns CDR1 MNHEY and CDR2 SVGAGI. Deletions cut 0 bases from V and 3 bases from J, with 2 bases between. The CDR3 runs to 13 residues. The CDR3 protein is CASSYSYTGELFF. In DNA, the CDR3 is TGTGCCAGCAGTTACTCCTACACCGGGGAGCTGTTTTTT.

The sample holds many counts of this clonotype. The J gene is TRBJ1-5, the V gene TRBV7-2; D is undetermined. Germline V CDR1 and CDR2: SGHTA, FQGNSA. V was shortened by 5 bases and J by 2 bases, with 10 bases between the two germline ends. The CDR3 sequence is 14 residues long. CDR3: CASSRLPGNQPQHF. The CDR3 DNA reads as TGTGCCAGCAGCAGGCTCCCGGGCAATCAGCCCCAGCATTTT.

On this clonotype itself: This may stem from a read error, because a much larger clone lies one nucleotide away. This chain uses TRBV7-2 with TRBJ2-7; D call uncertain. Germline V gene sequence: CDR1 SGHTA, CDR2 FQGNSA. CDR3 length: 15 amino acids. The CDR3 protein is CANSHLGVFPYEQYF. The CDR3 bases are TGTGCCAACAGCCATCTTGGGGTATTCCCCTACGAGCAGTACTTC.

This clonotype was detected a few times. The chain couples TRBV10-2 to TRBJ2-7; 10 bases align to TRBD2. CDR3 size: 14 residues. The V gene's germline CDR1 is WSHSY and CDR2 SAAADI. The V segment lost 6 bases and the J segment 4 bases; nucleotides outside the gene matches: 6. CDR3: CASRSLTSGYEQYF. In DNA form, the CDR3 reads TGCGCCAGCAGGAGTCTGACTAGCGGGTACGAGCAGTACTTC.

This clonotype was seen at least ten times. The genes are TRBV18 and TRBJ2-2; D not resolved. This CDR3 comprises 14 residues. V was cut by 5 bases and J by 4 bases, with 11 bases left in between. The germline V gene encodes CDR1 KGHSH and CDR2 LQKENI. CDR3 sequence reads: CASSDLAITGELFF. The CDR3 DNA sequence: TGTGCCAGCTCAGATCTGGCAATCACCGGGGAGCTGTTTTTT.

There are many counts of this clonotype. The rearrangement joins TRBV7-2 to TRBJ2-5, with D hard to call. V was trimmed by 1 base and J by 11 bases, leaving 11 bases between them. The CDR3 runs 12 residues. Germline CDR1 reads SGHTA; CDR2 reads FQGNSA. The CDR3 DNA sequence: TGTGCCAGCAGCTTAGTAAGTGGCCTACAGTACTTC. It yields the protein CASSLVSGLQYF.

The gene calls are TRBV5-4 and TRBJ2-4; 8 bases align to TRBD2. This CDR3 is 16 amino acids long. The J segment lost 3 bases and the V segment lost 4 bases, leaving 9 bases of the junction unmatched. Germline V gives CDR1 SGHNT, CDR2 YYREEE (reference sequence). CDR3 sequence reads: CASSPRGGTDKNIQYF. CDR3 DNA: TGTGCCAGCAGCCCTCGGGGGGGGACCGACAAAAACATTCAGTACTTC.